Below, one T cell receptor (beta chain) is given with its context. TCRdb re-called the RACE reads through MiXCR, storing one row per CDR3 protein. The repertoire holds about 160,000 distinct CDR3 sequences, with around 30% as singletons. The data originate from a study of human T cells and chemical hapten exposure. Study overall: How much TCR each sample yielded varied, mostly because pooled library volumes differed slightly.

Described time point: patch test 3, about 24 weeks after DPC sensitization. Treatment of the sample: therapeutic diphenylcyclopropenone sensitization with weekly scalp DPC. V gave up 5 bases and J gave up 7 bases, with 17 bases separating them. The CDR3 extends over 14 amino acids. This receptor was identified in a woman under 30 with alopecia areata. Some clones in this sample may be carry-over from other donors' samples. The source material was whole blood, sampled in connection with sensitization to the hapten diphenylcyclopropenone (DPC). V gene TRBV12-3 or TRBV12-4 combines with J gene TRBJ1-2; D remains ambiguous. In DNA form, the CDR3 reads TGTGCCAGCAGTCACTACAGTGGACCGACTGGCTACACCTTC. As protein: CASSHYSGPTGYTF.